This T cell receptor (beta chain) was sequenced for a study of cytomegalovirus exposure and HLA in healthy donors listed by TCRdb under 2017. Regarding the research as a whole: An earlier analysis of some 620 of the donors reported 276 Gb of sequence data and 117 million unique TCR beta sequences obtained from roughly 170 million T cells. Typing coverage varied by locus: roughly 629-640 donors for A, B, C, DRB1 and DQB1; approximately 560 for DQA1; over 600 for DPA1; roughly 470 for DPB1. Rather than drawing on any new phenotypic data, the later analysis identified candidate immune exposures from TCR beta sequences and the way those sequences occurred across donors. Among the approximately 400 genotyped donors, 81% belonged to the genetic ancestry cluster associated with self-reported Caucasian donors. The aim of the study was to test whether cataloging public T cell receptors could identify signatures of past pathogen exposure. A later genetic analysis took genome-wide SNP genotypes for about 55% of the roughly 700 donors and used that subset as a discovery cohort. To study patterns of TCR occurrence, a later analysis re-analyzed previously published TCR beta repertoires from around 660 donors and added high-resolution HLA genotyping. In an earlier analysis of about 590 of the donors, high-throughput TCR beta sequencing was used to judge whether each TCR beta V gene segment behaved as functional or pseudogenic. HLA typing included class I and class II loci at four-digit resolution. On average, approximately 250,000 unique TCR beta nucleotide sequences were sequenced per donor among more than 350 genotyped donors of the cohort, with roughly 18% of those sequences being non-productive. Alongside the repertoire data, information on donor age, sex, ethnicity and CMV serostatus was compiled. Several DR-DQ haplotypes were handled as single units for association and clustering because linkage in the cohort was strong. An early release that covered roughly 600 HLA-typed donors contained approximately 300 gigabases of sequencing data and around 80 million unique TCR sequences. The study combined high-throughput TCR immunosequencing, statistical association of individual TCRs with disease status, and machine learning to predict cytomegalovirus infection status. Every repertoire in the discovery cohort had been generated on one and the same sequencing platform. The study profiled the T cell repertoires of some 610 subjects by immunosequencing and related them to cytomegalovirus serostatus. Besides the first cohort of some 670 subjects, a separate validation cohort made up of over a hundred different subjects was used.

What the work shows at the level of the full study, not this receptor alone: A further reported finding was that TCR beta sequences accurately predicted the HLA-A and HLA-B alleles for most subjects in the first cohort. In vitro tests confirmed that a few of the cytomegalovirus-associated TCR beta chains recognize cytomegalovirus antigens. In an earlier analysis of about 540 of the donors, most TCR beta V segments were observed in productive rearrangements about 90% or about 30% of the time, broadly matching IMGT annotations. According to the authors, the approach could potentially be generalized to other disease states and immunological phenotypes. Because counts were too low, seventeen rarely observed V segments, including chromosome 9 orphons, were left out of the earlier analysis of about 620 of the donors. The cohort was sequenced for TCR beta chains only, and without alpha or paired-chain data the features that could be detected were limited. The 87-base-pair reads could not distinguish some IMGT-functional V segments, including TRBV6-2 and TRBV6-3, so those segments were excluded. Most TCR sequences were seen in very few donors, while some public TCRs were found in many individuals. A later analysis found that most CMV-associated TCR beta chains appeared HLA-restricted, with HLA associations seemingly driven largely by CMV exposure. An association between a missense DCLRE1C variant and V-gene and J-gene trimming of TCR beta chains was found in a later genetic analysis and replicated in an independent cohort. The presence/absence analyses assumed that sequencing depth was roughly uniform across donors, and that assumption may not be true. The only immune exposure information available for the cohort was CMV serostatus. In both the original and validation cohorts, the classifier was reported to diagnose cytomegalovirus status with high specificity and sensitivity. The study gave a list of 150 to 200 TCR beta chains associated with cytomegalovirus. According to a later analysis, parvovirus B19, influenza, CMV and Epstein-Barr virus appeared linked to several top co-occurrence clusters. When HLA alleles, especially DR and DQ, strongly co-occurred, TCR associations were difficult to assign to individual alleles. Linkage disequilibrium might explain the correlated functional status among segregating V segments, but an unknown experimental factor could not be excluded. At a false discovery rate of 0.05, a later analysis linked 15,000 to 20,000 TCR beta sequences to specific HLA alleles. Compared with the roughly 670-donor mean, donors in an Asian-associated ancestry cluster had fewer N-insertions in productive TCRs, according to a later genetic analysis. In a later analysis, TCR association rates were found to vary across HLA loci, with the most associated TCRs seen for DRB1 alleles and the fewest for HLA-C alleles. A later analysis found that HLA-associated TCR beta chains were more clonally expanded and had lower generation probabilities than equally common non-associated chains. A group of highly shared sequence variants was considered likely to be a technical artifact of the sequencing pipeline. Because HLA typing was missing for some donors at each locus, association tests included only the typed subset.

The cohort consisted of approximately 670 healthy bone marrow donors. Cohort members were all nominally healthy when sampled, although unrecorded immune exposures were likely present. The donor was CMV seronegative and was included in the group of several hundred seronegative cohort members. Each donor provided a peripheral blood sample, and peripheral blood mononuclear cells were used for TCR beta sequencing. Genomic DNA was extracted from the blood cell samples with the Qiagen DNeasy Blood Extraction Kit. Libraries were built with the immunoSEQ multiplex PCR assay. The multiplex PCR relied on a mix of 60 forward primers for TCR Vbeta segments and 13 reverse primers for TCR Jbeta segments. The CDR3 region of rearranged TCR beta genes was amplified from genomic DNA with a multiplex PCR assay. On the Illumina HiSeq System, the amplified TCR beta libraries were sequenced as 87-base-pair reads. As for the authors' bioinformatics: A later analysis tallied 75 million to 95 million unique TCR beta chains across the approximately 670 repertoires, and some 10 million of those chains were shared by two or more donors. To remove PCR and sequencing errors, raw reads were error-corrected and collapsed into unique sequences using a nearest-neighbor algorithm that merged closely related sequences. CDR3 sequences were aligned to IMGT reference sequences to assign V, D and J gene segments. For a sequence to be retained, a match of at least six nucleotides to both a V gene segment and a J gene segment was required. A rearrangement was called productive if the CDR3 had no stop codons and remained in frame with V and J, and every other rearrangement was called non-productive. Following IMGT convention, CDR3 was defined as the stretch from the second conserved V-encoded cysteine to the conserved J-encoded phenylalanine. The earlier analysis of 500 to 750 of the donors excluded any sequence lacking an unambiguous match to a single V gene segment. In an earlier analysis of some 590 of the donors, a V segment was called functional when productive rearrangements were above 56.7%, and segregating when the standard deviation between donors exceeded 5%. A statistical classification framework was developed to diagnose cytomegalovirus status using the catalog of TCR beta chain sequences. V and J gene assignment, in a later analysis, came from comparing TCR nucleotide sequences with IMGT/GENE-DB human TR gene sequences. A later analysis assigned CDR3 sequences and most-parsimonious VDJ recombination scenarios with the TCRdist pipeline. In a later analysis, every TCR beta chain was defined by the combination of its CDR3 amino acid sequence and its V-gene family, and reads without a unique V-gene family were dropped. As a way to deal with suspected cross-contamination and a sequencing artifact, a later analysis dropped 592 nucleotide sequences that were highly shared and had low generation probability. In a later analysis, a clonal expansion index for each public chain was calculated from normalized within-repertoire ranks of inferred template counts. In a later analysis, generation probabilities were computed using a VDJ recombination model fitted to out-of-frame rearrangements, and the results were checked against IGoR. In a later analysis, hypergeometric tests were used to score TCR-TCR, TCR-HLA and TCR-CMV co-occurrence, with a repertoire-size bias correction applied to TCR pairs. To estimate false discovery rates, a later analysis permuted the HLA or CMV assignments 20 times. In a later analysis, co-occurring TCRs were grouped using DBSCAN, with TCRdist sequence similarity added in when clustering inside HLA-allele-positive subsets. For co-occurrence clustering, repertoires with fewer than 30,000 or more than 120,000 public chains were excluded, along with four to six repertoires with anomalous nucleotide sharing. This is the immuneACCESS table as TCRdb keeps it, with only in-frame sequences that have V and J called. A part of the clones is gone; compared with another copy, unresolved V genes explain less than half, and the rest is unexplained. D and trimming come from the DNA, and the V and J calls and clone size come from that table. For this sample there are 150,000 to 200,000 clones; approximately 86% appear just once. The ten biggest clones cover about 1.7% of the sample.

Concerning this clone: Its target antigen remains unknown. Nothing much larger sits one base from this clone, and base qualities are not available.

The germline V and J ends show losses of 0 bases and 3 bases respectively, and no gene match explains 2 bases of the junction. From its cysteine to its phenylalanine, the CDR3 spans 15 amino acids. The sequence is cut down to CDR3 DNA, 45 bases in frame from base 1. CDR1 is given as MNHEY and CDR2 as SVGAGI, both from the germline V gene. Material: PBMCs. The rearranged segments are TRBV6-5 and TRBJ2-7; 10 nucleotides in the junction match TRBD1. This TCR was recovered from a young woman in good health and CMV-seronegative. The CDR3 in this case is CASSYSGQGIYEQYF. The sequence in DNA is TGTGCCAGCAGTTACTCGGGACAGGGGATCTACGAGCAGTACTTC.